There are many counts of the clone carrying this TCR beta chain. CDR1 SGDLS and CDR2 YYNGEE come from the germline V gene. V was clipped by 0 bases and J by 6 bases, with 16 bases between them. This CDR3 is 15 amino acids long. Amplified material comprised TCR beta CDR3 regions derived from RNA transcripts. HTBI primers were employed in first-round RT-PCR, then a second-round multiplex PCR followed. TCRdb itself ran the multiplex PCR reads through MiXCR, one entry per CDR3 protein. The sample consists of some 520,000 distinct CDR3 sequences, around an eighth of them appearing once. The data derive from a study of Graves' ophthalmopathy and Graves' hyperthyroidism.

This TCR was recovered from a woman between 25 and 40 years old with Graves' ophthalmopathy. This chain uses TRBV9 with TRBJ2-7, with D possibly matching TRBD1 (6 bases). The sequenced sample consisted of blood. Here the CDR3 DNA reads TGTGCCAGCAGCGTAGCTGGGGGCGCCCCGGGCGAGCAGTACTTC. Amino acids: CASSVAGGAPGEQYF. Supplemented by reference TRBV9 and TRBJ2-7, the full variable domain reads DSGVTQTPKHLITATGQRVTLRCSPRSGDLSVYWYQQSLDQGLQFLIQYYNGEERAKGNILERFSAQQFPDLHSELNLSSLELGDSALYFCASSVAGGAPGEQYFGPGTRLTVT.